The subject of this entry is one T cell receptor (beta chain). Its target is not known. A read error may account for a junction end that differs from germline. The length of the CDR3 is 12 residues. Germline V lookup: CDR1 SEHNR, CDR2 FQNEAQ (reference sequence). The sample belongs to a study of cytomegalovirus exposure and HLA in healthy donors. The study ran its PCR with 60 Vbeta and 13 Jbeta primers. TCRdb's table, derived via immunoSEQ multiplex PCR, lists solely in-frame clones and lacks some. The sample records roughly 120,000 clones, roughly 84% being singletons. General study points: Fewer N-insertions than the roughly 600-donor mean were reportedly shown by an Asian-associated ancestry cluster in a later analysis. In a later analysis, parvovirus B19, influenza, CMV and Epstein-Barr virus appeared linked to several top co-occurrence clusters. Cytomegalovirus-associated status was assigned to around 160 TCR beta chains.

The V gene is TRBV7-9, the J gene TRBJ1-3; D is ambiguous. The sequence derives from a woman aged 18-30 years in good health and CMV-seropositive. Sequences were obtained from PBMCs. As DNA, the CDR3 is TGTTCCAGCAGTGCGACTGGAAACACCATATATTTT. Its translation: CSSSATGNTIYF.